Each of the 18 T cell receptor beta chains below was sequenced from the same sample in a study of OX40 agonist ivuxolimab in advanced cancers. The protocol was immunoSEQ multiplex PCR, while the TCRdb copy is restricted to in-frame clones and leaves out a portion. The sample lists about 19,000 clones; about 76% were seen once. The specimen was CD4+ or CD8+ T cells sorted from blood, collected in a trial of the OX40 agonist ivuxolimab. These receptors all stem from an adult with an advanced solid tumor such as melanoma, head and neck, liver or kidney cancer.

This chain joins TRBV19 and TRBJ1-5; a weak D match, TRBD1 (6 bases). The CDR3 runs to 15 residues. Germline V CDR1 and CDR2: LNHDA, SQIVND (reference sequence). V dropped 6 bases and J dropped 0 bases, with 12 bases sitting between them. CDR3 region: CASRDSTYSNQPQHF. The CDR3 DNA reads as TGTGCCAGTAGGGACAGTACCTATAGCAATCAGCCCCAGCATTTT.

The CDR3 sequence is CASSPNQETQYF. The CDR3 coding sequence is TGTGCCAGCAGTCCCAATCAAGAGACCCAGTACTTC. The V and J genes are TRBV27 and TRBJ2-5; D ambiguous. This CDR3 has 12 residues. Germline V CDR1 and CDR2: MNHEY, SMNVEV (reference sequence). With 5 bases removed from V and 2 bases from J, the gap between germline ends came to 6 bases.

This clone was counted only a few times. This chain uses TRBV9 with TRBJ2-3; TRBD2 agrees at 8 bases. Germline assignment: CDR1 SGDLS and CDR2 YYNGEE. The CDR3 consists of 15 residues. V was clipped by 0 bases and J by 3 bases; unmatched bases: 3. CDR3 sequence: CASSVVSGSTDTQYF. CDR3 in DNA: TGTGCCAGCAGCGTAGTCAGCGGGAGTACAGATACGCAGTATTTT.

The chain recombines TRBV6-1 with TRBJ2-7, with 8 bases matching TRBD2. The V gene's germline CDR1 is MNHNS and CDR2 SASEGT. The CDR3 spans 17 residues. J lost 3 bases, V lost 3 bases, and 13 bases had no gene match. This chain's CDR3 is CASSDLLRGGRIYEQYF. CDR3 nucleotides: TGTGCCAGCAGTGACCTACTCCGGGGGGGCCGCATCTACGAGCAGTACTTC.

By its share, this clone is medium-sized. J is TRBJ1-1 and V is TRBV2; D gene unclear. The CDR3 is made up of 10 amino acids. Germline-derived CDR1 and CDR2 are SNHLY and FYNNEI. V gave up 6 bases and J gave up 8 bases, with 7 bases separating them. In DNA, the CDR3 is TGTGCCAGCAGCATTGGGGAAGCTTTCTTT. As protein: CASSIGEAFF.

CDR3 nucleotide sequence: TGCGCCAGCAGCCAAGAGAGGCCGGGCTCCTATAATTCACCCCTCCACTTT. Its translation is CASSQERPGSYNSPLHF. This rearrangement joins TRBV4-3 to TRBJ1-6; unclear D gene. The CDR3 has 17 amino acids. The V and J ends lost 0 bases and 0 bases respectively, with 9 bases between them. From germline, CDR1 is LGHNA and CDR2 YSLEER.

CDR3 DNA sequence: TGCGCCAGCAGCCGGACAGAAACAGATACGCAGTATTTT. It translates to CASSRTETDTQYF. The rearrangement links TRBV4-1 to TRBJ2-3; TRBD1 is a possible D gene (6 bases). The CDR3 is made up of 13 amino acids. Trimming removed 4 bases at V and 3 bases at J, with 8 bases between. Germline V gene sequence: CDR1 MGHRA, CDR2 YSYEKL.

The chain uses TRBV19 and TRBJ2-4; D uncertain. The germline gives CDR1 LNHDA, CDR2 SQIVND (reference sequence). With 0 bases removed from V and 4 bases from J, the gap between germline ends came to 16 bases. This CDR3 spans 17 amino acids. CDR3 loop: CASSIDPSLGIKNIQYF. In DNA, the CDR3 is TGTGCCAGTAGTATAGATCCTTCGTTAGGTATAAAAAACATTCAGTACTTC.

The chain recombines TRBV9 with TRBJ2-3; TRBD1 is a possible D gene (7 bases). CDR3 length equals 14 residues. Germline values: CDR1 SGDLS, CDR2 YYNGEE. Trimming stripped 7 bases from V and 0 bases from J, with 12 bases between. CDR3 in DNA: TGTGCCAGCGGAGGGGGCTTCAGCACAGATACGCAGTATTTT. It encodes CASGGGFSTDTQYF.

The CDR3 DNA reads as TGCAGCGTTTGGATCGCCGAAGAACTGAACACTGAAGCTTTCTTT. Protein: CSVWIAEELNTEAFF. V gene TRBV29-1 combines with J gene TRBJ1-1, with D uncertain. This CDR3 spans 15 amino acids. Deletions cut 5 bases from V and 0 bases from J, with 16 bases between. The germline V gene encodes CDR1 SQVTM and CDR2 ANQGSEA.

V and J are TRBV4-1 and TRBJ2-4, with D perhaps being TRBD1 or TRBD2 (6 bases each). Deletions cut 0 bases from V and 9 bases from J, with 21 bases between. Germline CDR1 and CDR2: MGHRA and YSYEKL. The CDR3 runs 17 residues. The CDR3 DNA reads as TGCGCCAGCAGCCAAGACAGGGTGGTGGTAGGGGGGAGCATTCAGTACTTC. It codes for CASSQDRVVVGGSIQYF.

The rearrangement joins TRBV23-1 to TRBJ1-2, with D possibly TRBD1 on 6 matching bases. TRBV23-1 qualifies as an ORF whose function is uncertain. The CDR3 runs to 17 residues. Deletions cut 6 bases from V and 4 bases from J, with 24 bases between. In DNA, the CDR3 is TGCGCCAGCAGCCAAGATCACGCCTCAGGGGCTAGCTATGGCTACACCTTC. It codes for CASSQDHASGASYGYTF.

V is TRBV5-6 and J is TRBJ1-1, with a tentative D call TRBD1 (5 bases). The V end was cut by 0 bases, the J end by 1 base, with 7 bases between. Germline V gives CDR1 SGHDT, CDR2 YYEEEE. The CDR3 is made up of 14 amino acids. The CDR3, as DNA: TGTGCCAGCAGCTTGGTAGGGGAGAACACTGAAGCTTTCTTT. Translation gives CASSLVGENTEAFF.

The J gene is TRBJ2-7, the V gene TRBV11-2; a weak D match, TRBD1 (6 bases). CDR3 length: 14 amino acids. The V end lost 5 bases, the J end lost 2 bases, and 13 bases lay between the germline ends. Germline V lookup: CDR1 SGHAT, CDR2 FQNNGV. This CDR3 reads CASSLTQGTYEQYF. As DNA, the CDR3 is TGTGCCAGCAGCCTGACCCAGGGGACCTACGAGCAGTACTTC.

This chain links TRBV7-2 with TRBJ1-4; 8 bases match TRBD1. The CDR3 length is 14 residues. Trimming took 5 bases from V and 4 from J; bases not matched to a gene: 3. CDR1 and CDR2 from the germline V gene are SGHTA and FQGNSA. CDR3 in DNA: TGTGCCAGCAGCGGGGGACAGGATAATGAAAAACTGTTTTTT. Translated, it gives CASSGGQDNEKLFF. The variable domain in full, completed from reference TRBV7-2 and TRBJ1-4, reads GAGVSQSPSNKVTEKGKDVELRCDPISGHTALYWYRQSLGQGLEFLIYFQGNSAPDKSGLPSDRFSAERTGGSVSTLTIQRTQQEDSAVYLCASSGGQDNEKLFFGSGTQLSVL.

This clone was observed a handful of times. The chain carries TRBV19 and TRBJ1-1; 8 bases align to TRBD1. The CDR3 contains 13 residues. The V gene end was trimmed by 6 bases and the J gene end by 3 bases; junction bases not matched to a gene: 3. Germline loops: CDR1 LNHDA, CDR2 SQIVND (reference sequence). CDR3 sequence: CASSQGAYTEAFF. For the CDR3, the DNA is TGTGCCAGTAGCCAGGGGGCCTACACTGAAGCTTTCTTT.

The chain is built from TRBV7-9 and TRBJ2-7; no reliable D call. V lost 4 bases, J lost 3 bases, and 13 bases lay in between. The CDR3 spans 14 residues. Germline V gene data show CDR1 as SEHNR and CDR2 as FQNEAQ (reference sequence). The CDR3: CASSSGSGHYEQYF. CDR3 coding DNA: TGTGCCAGCAGCTCAGGATCCGGCCACTACGAGCAGTACTTC. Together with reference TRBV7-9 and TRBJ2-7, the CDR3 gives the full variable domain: DTGVSQNPRHKITKRGQNVTFRCDPISEHNRLYWYRQTLGQGPEFLTYFQNEAQLEKSRLLSDRFSAERPKGSFSTLEIQRTEQGDSAMYLCASSSGSGHYEQYFGPGTRLTVT.

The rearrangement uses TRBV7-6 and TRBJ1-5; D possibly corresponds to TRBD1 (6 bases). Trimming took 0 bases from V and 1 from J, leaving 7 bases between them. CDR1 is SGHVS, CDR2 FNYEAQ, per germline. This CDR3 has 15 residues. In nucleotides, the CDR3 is TGTGCCAGCAGCTTAGCAGGGGGGAGCAATCAGCCCCAGCATTTT. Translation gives CASSLAGGSNQPQHF.